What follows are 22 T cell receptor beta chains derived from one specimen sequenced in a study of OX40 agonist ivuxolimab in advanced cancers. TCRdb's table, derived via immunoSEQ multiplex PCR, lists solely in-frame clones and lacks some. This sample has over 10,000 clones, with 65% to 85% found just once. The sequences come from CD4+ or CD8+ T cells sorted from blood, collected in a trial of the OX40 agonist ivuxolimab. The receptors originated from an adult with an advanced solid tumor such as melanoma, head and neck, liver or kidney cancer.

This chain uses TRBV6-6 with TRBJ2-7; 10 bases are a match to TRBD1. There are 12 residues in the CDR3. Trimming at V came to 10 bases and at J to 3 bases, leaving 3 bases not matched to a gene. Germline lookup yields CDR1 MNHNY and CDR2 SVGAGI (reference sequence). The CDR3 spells CAIGQGGYEQYF. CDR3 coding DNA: TGTGCCATTGGACAGGGGGGCTACGAGCAGTACTTC.

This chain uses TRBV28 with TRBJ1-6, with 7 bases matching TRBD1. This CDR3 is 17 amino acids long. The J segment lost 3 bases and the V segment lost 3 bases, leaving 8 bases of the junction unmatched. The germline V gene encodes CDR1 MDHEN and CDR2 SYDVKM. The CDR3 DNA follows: TGTGCCAGCAGTTTCTTGGGAACAGGGGACTATAATTCACCCCTCCACTTT. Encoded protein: CASSFLGTGDYNSPLHF.

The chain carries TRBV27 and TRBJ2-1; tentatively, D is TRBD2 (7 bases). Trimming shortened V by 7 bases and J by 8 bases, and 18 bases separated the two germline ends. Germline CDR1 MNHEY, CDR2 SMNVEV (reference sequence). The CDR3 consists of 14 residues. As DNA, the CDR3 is TGTGCCAGCACTCTAGGGGGGGCCCTTGATGAGCAGTTCTTC. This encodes CASTLGGALDEQFF.

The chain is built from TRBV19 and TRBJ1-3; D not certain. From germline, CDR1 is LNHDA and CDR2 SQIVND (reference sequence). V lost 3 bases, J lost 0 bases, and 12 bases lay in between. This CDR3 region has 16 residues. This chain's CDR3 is CASSMGRPTSGNTIYF. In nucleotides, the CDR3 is TGTGCCAGTAGTATGGGGAGGCCGACCTCTGGAAACACCATATATTTT. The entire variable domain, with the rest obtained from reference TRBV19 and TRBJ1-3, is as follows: DGGITQSPKYLFRKEGQNVTLSCEQNLNHDAMYWYRQDPGQGLRLIYYSQIVNDFQKGDIAEGYSVSREKKESFPLTVTSAQKNPTAFYLCASSMGRPTSGNTIYFGEGSWLTVV.

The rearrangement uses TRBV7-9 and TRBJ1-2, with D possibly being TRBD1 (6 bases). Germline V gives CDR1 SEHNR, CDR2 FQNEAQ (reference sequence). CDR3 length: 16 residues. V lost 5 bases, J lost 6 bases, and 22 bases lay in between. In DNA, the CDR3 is TGTGCCAGCAGCACGGGCCCGACAGGAGGGAAGGATGGCTACACCTTC. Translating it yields CASSTGPTGGKDGYTF.

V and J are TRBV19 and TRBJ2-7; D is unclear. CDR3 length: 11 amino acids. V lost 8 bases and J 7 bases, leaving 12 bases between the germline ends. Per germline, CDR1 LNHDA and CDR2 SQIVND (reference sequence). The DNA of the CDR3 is TGTGCCAGTGGCGCCCCCCCGGAGCAGTACTTC. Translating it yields CASGAPPEQYF.

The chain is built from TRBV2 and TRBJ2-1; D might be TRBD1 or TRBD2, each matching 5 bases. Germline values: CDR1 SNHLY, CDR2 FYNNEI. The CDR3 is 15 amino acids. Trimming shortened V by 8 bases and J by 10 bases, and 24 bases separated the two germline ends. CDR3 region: CASSLGSGGIGEQFF. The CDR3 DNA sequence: TGTGCCAGCTCTCTCGGGTCTGGGGGTATTGGGGAGCAGTTCTTC.

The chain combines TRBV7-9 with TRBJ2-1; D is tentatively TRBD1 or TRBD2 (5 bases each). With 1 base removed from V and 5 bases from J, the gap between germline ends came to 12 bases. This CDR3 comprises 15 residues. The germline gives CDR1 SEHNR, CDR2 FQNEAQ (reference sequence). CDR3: CASSLGSGRNNEQFF. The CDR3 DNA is TGTGCCAGCAGCTTAGGGTCAGGGAGAAACAATGAGCAGTTCTTC.

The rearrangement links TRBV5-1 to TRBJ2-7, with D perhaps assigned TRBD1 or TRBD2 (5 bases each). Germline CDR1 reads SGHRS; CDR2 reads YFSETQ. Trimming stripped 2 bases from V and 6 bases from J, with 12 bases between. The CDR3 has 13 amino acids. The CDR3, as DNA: TGCGCCAGCAGCTTACGAACGGGACGCGAGCAGTACTTC. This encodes CASSLRTGREQYF.

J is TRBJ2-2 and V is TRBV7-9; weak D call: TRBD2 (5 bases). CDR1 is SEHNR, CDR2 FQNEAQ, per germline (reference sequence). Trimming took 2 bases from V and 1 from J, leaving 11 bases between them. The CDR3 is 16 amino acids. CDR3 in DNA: TGTGCCAGCAGCTTAAATGAGGACTTGAACACCGGGGAGCTGTTTTTT. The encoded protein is CASSLNEDLNTGELFF.

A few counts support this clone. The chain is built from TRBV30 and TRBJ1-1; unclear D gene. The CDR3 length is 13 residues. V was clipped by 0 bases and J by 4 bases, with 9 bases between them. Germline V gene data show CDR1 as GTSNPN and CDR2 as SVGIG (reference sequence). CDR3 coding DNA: TGTGCCTGGAGTGTACTCTTGAGCACTGAAGCTTTCTTT. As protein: CAWSVLLSTEAFF.

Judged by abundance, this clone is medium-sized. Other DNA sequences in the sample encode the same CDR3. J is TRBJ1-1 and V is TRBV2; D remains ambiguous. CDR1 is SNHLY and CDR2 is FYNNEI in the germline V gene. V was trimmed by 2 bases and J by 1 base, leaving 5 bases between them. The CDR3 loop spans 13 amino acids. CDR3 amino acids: CASSESGNTEAFF. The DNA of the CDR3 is TGTGCCAGCAGTGAATCGGGGAACACTGAAGCTTTCTTT. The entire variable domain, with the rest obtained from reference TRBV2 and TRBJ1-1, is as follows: EPEVTQTPSHQVTQMGQEVILRCVPISNHLYFYWYRQILGQKVEFLVSFYNNEISEKSEIFDDQFSVERPDGSNFTLKIRSTKLEDSAMYFCASSESGNTEAFFGQGTRLTVV.

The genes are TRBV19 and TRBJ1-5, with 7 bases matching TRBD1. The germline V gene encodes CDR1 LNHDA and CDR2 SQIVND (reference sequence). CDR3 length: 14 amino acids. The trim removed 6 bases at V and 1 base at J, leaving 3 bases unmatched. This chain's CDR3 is CASSQTGSNQPQHF. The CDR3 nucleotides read TGTGCCAGTAGCCAGACAGGGAGCAATCAGCCCCAGCATTTT. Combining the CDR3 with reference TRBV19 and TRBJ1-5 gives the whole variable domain DGGITQSPKYLFRKEGQNVTLSCEQNLNHDAMYWYRQDPGQGLRLIYYSQIVNDFQKGDIAEGYSVSREKKESFPLTVTSAQKNPTAFYLCASSQTGSNQPQHFGDGTRLSIL.

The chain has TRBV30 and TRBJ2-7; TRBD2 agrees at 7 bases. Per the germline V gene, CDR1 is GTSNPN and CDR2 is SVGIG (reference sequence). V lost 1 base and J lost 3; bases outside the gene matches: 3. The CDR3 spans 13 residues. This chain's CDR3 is CAWSGSSGYEQYF. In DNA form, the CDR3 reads TGTGCCTGGAGTGGATCTAGCGGCTACGAGCAGTACTTC.

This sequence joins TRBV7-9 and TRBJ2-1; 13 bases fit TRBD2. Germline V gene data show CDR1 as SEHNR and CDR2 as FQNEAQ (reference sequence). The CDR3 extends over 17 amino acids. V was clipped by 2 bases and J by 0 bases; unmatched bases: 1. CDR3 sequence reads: CASSLRTSGGSYNEQFF. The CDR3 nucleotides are TGTGCCAGCAGCTTACGGACTAGCGGGGGCTCCTACAATGAGCAGTTCTTC.

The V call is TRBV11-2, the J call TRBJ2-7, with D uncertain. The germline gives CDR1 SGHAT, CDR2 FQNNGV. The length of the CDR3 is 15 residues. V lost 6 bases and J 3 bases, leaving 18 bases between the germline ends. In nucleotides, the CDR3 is TGTGCCAGCAGTTCAATAGGTGACGTAGGCTACGAGCAGTACTTC. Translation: CASSSIGDVGYEQYF.

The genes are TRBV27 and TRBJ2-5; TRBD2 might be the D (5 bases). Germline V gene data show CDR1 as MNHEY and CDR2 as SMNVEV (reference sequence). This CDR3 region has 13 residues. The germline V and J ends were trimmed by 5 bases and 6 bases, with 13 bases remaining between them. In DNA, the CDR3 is TGTGCCAGCAGTCCCTACTGGGAGAAGACCCAGTACTTC. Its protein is CASSPYWEKTQYF.

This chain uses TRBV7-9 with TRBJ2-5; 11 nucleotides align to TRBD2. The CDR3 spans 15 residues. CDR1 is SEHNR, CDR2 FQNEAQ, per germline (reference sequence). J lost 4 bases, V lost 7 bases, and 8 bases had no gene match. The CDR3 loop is CASTQLAGAAETQYF. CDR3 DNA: TGTGCCAGCACGCAACTAGCGGGAGCCGCAGAGACCCAGTACTTC.

The CDR3 sequence is CAWETSGPYNEQFF. CDR3 coding DNA: TGTGCCTGGGAGACTAGCGGGCCTTACAATGAGCAGTTCTTC. The rearrangement uses TRBV30 and TRBJ2-1; 10 nucleotides line up with TRBD2. This CDR3 spans 14 amino acids. The V segment lost 5 bases and the J segment 4 bases; nucleotides outside the gene matches: 5. The germline CDR1 and CDR2 sequences are GTSNPN and SVGIG (reference sequence). The complete variable domain, with remaining parts taken from reference TRBV30 and TRBJ2-1, reads SQTIHQWPATLVQPVGSPLSLECTVEGTSNPNLYWYRQAAGRGLQLLFYSVGIGQISSEVPQNLSASRPQDRQFILSSKKLLLSDSGFYLCAWETSGPYNEQFFGPGTRLTVL.

CDR3: CASRPTQGPEAFF. The CDR3 DNA follows: TGTGCCAGCAGGCCTACCCAGGGACCTGAAGCTTTCTTT. The chain joins TRBV28 to TRBJ1-1, with a tentative D call TRBD1 (5 bases). Trimming took off 6 bases at V and 6 bases at J, with 14 bases between the two ends. CDR1 MDHEN and CDR2 SYDVKM come from the germline V gene. The CDR3 has 13 residues.

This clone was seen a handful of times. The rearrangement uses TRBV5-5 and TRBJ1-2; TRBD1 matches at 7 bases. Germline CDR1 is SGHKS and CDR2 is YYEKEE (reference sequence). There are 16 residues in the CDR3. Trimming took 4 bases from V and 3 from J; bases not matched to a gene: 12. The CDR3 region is CASSQDRRDRDYGYTF. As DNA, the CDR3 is TGTGCCAGCAGCCAAGACCGTAGGGACAGAGACTATGGCTACACCTTC.

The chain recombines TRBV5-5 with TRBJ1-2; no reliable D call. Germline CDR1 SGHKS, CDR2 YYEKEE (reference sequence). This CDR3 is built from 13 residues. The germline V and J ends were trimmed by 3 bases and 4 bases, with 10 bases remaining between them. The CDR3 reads CASSSTAIYGYTF. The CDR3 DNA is TGTGCCAGCAGCTCCACAGCGATCTATGGCTACACCTTC.